This T cell receptor beta chain was sequenced in a study of cytomegalovirus exposure and HLA in healthy donors (dated by TCRdb to 2016 to 2017). With respect to the entire study: An earlier analysis of roughly 610 of the donors reported 276 Gb of sequence data and approximately 120 million unique TCR beta sequences obtained from about 180 million T cells. An early release covering some 640 HLA-typed donors comprised 300 to 350 gigabases of sequencing data and tens of millions of unique TCR sequences. Of the approximately 370 genotyped donors, 81% were placed in the genetic ancestry cluster associated with self-reported Caucasian donors. The aim of the study was to test whether cataloging public T cell receptors could identify signatures of past pathogen exposure. The T cell repertoires of several hundred subjects were profiled by immunosequencing and related to cytomegalovirus serostatus. A separate validation cohort of some 130 different subjects was used in addition to the roughly 700-subject first cohort. The study combined high-throughput TCR immunosequencing, statistical association of individual TCRs with disease status, and machine learning to predict cytomegalovirus infection status. In a later analysis, previously published TCR beta repertoires from roughly 710 donors were re-analyzed and high-resolution HLA genotyping was added so that TCR occurrence patterns could be studied. In the later analysis, no new phenotypic data were used to find candidate immune exposures; instead, reliance was placed on TCR beta sequences and their occurrence across donors. In an earlier analysis of 500 to 650 of the donors, high-throughput TCR beta sequencing was used to judge whether each TCR beta V gene segment behaved as functional or pseudogenic. Donor age, sex, ethnicity and CMV serostatus were compiled together with the repertoire data. A later genetic analysis took genome-wide SNP genotypes for about 55% of the 666 donors and used that subset as a discovery cohort. All discovery cohort repertoires had been generated on a single sequencing platform. HLA typing included class I and class II loci at four-digit resolution. Typing coverage varied by locus: 629-630 donors for A, B, C, DRB1 and DQB1; roughly 510 for DQA1; about 600 for DPA1; under 490 for DPB1. Several DR-DQ haplotypes were handled as single units for association and clustering, since linkage in the cohort was strong. Among 398 genotyped donors of the cohort, an average of roughly 230,000 unique TCR beta nucleotide sequences was sequenced per donor, of which roughly 17% were non-productive.

Broader findings and caveats from the paper: In vitro tests confirmed that a few of the cytomegalovirus-associated TCR beta chains recognize cytomegalovirus antigens. Specific HLA alleles were associated with some 15,000 TCR beta sequences at a false discovery rate of 0.05 in a later analysis. Sequencing depth was assumed to be roughly uniform across donors in the presence/absence analyses, though that assumption may not hold. When HLA alleles, especially DR and DQ, strongly co-occurred, TCR associations were difficult to assign to individual alleles. A further reported finding was that TCR beta sequences accurately predicted the HLA-A and HLA-B alleles for most subjects in the first cohort. A later genetic analysis associated a missense DCLRE1C variant with V-gene and J-gene trimming of TCR beta chains, and an independent cohort replicated the association. Most TCR sequences were seen in very few donors, while some public TCRs were found in many individuals. Correlated functional status among segregating V segments might be attributable to linkage disequilibrium, but an unknown experimental factor could not be ruled out. Compared with the approximately 600-donor mean, donors in an Asian-associated ancestry cluster had fewer N-insertions in productive TCRs, according to a later genetic analysis. The sequencing pipeline was judged likely to have produced a cluster of highly shared sequence variants as a technical artifact. In a later analysis, the rate of TCR association differed among HLA loci, with DRB1 alleles having the most associated TCRs and HLA-C alleles having the fewest. In both the original and validation cohorts, the classifier was reported to diagnose cytomegalovirus status with high specificity and sensitivity. An earlier analysis of 587 of the donors showed that most TCR beta V segments appeared in productive rearrangements either about 87% or about 30% of the time, which broadly matched IMGT annotations. CMV serostatus was the only immune exposure information available for the cohort. Because counts were too low, roughly 16 rarely observed V segments, including chromosome 9 orphons, were left out of the earlier analysis of 587 of the donors. Only TCR beta chains were sequenced in this cohort, and the absence of alpha or paired-chain data limited detectable features. In a later analysis, HLA-associated TCR beta chains showed more clonal expansion and lower generation probabilities than non-associated chains that were equally common. The authors suggested that the approach could potentially be extended to other disease states and immunological phenotypes. HLA typing was unavailable for some donors at each locus, so association tests used only the typed subset. According to a later analysis, most CMV-associated TCR beta chains appeared to be HLA-restricted, and the HLA associations seemed to be driven largely by CMV exposure. In the study, some 160 TCR beta chains were listed as associated with cytomegalovirus. A later analysis reported that several top co-occurrence clusters appeared linked to parvovirus B19, influenza, CMV and Epstein-Barr virus.

The cohort comprised around 700 healthy bone marrow donors. All cohort members were sampled while nominally healthy, although unrecorded immune exposures were likely present. The donor tested CMV seropositive and was one of the 289 seropositive cohort members. Each donor provided a peripheral blood sample, and peripheral blood mononuclear cells were used for TCR beta sequencing. Genomic DNA extraction from the blood cell samples was performed with the Qiagen DNeasy Blood Extraction Kit. With respect to this clone: Its antigen is unknown. Base-call qualities are not available, and no considerably larger clone is one nucleotide away.

The method behind the library was the immunoSEQ multiplex PCR assay. The multiplex PCR relied on a mix of 60 forward primers for TCR Vbeta segments and 13 reverse primers for TCR Jbeta segments. The CDR3 region of rearranged TCR beta genes was amplified from genomic DNA by a multiplex PCR assay. The amplified TCR beta libraries were sequenced on the Illumina HiSeq System as 87-base-pair reads. Processing in the source paper ran as follows. Across the 640 or so repertoires, a later analysis counted 80 million or so unique TCR beta chains, 9.5 million to 13 million of which were shared by at least two donors. Raw reads were error-corrected and collapsed into unique sequences with a nearest-neighbor algorithm that merged closely related sequences to remove PCR and sequencing errors. To assign V, D and J gene segments, CDR3 sequences were aligned to IMGT reference sequences. For a sequence to be retained, a match of at least six nucleotides to both a V gene segment and a J gene segment was required. Rearrangements were called productive when the CDR3 lacked stop codons and stayed in frame with V and J; all others were non-productive. CDR3 was defined by IMGT convention, running from the second conserved V-encoded cysteine to the conserved J-encoded phenylalanine. The earlier analysis of a few hundred of the donors excluded sequences that lacked an unambiguous match to a single V gene segment. In an earlier analysis of around 590 of the donors, a V segment was called functional when productive rearrangements were above 56.7%, and segregating when the standard deviation between donors exceeded 5%. A statistical classification framework was built to diagnose cytomegalovirus status from the catalog of TCR beta chain sequences. A later analysis assigned V and J genes by comparing TCR nucleotide sequences with IMGT/GENE-DB human TR gene sequences. In a later analysis, CDR3 sequences and most-parsimonious VDJ recombination scenarios were assigned using the TCRdist pipeline. A later analysis defined each TCR beta chain by its CDR3 amino acid sequence plus V-gene family, and excluded reads lacking a unique V-gene family. A later analysis removed roughly 590 highly shared, low-generation-probability nucleotide sequences to deal with suspected cross-contamination and a sequencing artifact. In a later analysis, a clonal expansion index was calculated for each public chain from normalized within-repertoire ranks of inferred template counts. Generation probabilities in a later analysis came from a VDJ recombination model fitted to out-of-frame rearrangements, and those results were checked against IGoR. Hypergeometric tests were used in a later analysis to score TCR-TCR, TCR-HLA and TCR-CMV co-occurrence, with a repertoire-size bias correction applied to the TCR pairs. To estimate false discovery rates, a later analysis permuted the HLA or CMV assignments 20 times. In a later analysis, co-occurring TCRs were grouped with DBSCAN, and TCRdist sequence similarity was added when clustering was performed within HLA-allele-positive subsets. Co-occurrence clustering excluded repertoires with fewer than 30,000 or more than 120,000 public chains, plus five with anomalous nucleotide sharing. TCRdb mirrors the immuneACCESS table, restricted to in-frame sequences. Some clones are absent from its copies; in checked studies, under half trace to an unresolved V gene, and the reason for the others is unknown. V and J calls and clone size are copied from that table; D and trimming were computed from the DNA. Here the sample has roughly 180,000 clones; approximately 78% occur a single time. The ten top clones hold about 13% of the sample.

This receptor was taken from a woman between 50 and 59 years old in good health and CMV-seropositive. Material: PBMCs.

The CDR3 sequence is CASSFTGGADGYTF. The sequence in DNA is TGTGCCAGCAGCTTCACAGGGGGCGCAGATGGCTACACCTTC. The chain joins TRBV5-5 to TRBJ1-2, with 9 bases in between that match TRBD1. The germline V end is reduced by 2 bases and the J end by 6 bases; junction bases left unmatched: 5. Including cysteine and phenylalanine, the CDR3 has 14 amino acids. Only the CDR3 portion is preserved as DNA: 42 bases, with reading frame beginning at the first base. The germline V gene (reference sequence) sets CDR1 to SGHKS and CDR2 to YYEKEE.